This T cell receptor (beta chain) was profiled in a study of cytomegalovirus exposure and HLA in healthy donors. Study-wide points: TCR sequences were mostly rare, though some public TCRs occurred in many donors. It was found in a later analysis that first-cohort TCR clusters tended to co-occur in the 90 to 150 validation repertoires. Through in vitro validation, a few CMV-associated chains were shown to be specific for CMV antigens.

Here immunoSEQ multiplex PCR was the method, and the copy in TCRdb shows in-frame clones only, minus some. Here the sample spans about 98,000 clones, around 88% being singletons. Regarding this clone: The antigen remains undetermined.

V lost 4 bases to trimming and J lost 0 bases; unmatched junction nucleotides: 3. Germline assignment: CDR1 SGHNT and CDR2 YENEEA. This CDR3 is 16 amino acids long. Sequencing used PBMCs. The V gene is TRBV11-3, the J gene TRBJ2-3; the match to TRBD2 covers 11 bases. This TCR was sampled from a woman aged 25 to 39 in good health and CMV-seronegative. CDR3 region: CASSSGTSGSTDTQYF. The CDR3 bases are TGTGCCAGCAGCTCCGGGACTAGCGGCAGCACAGATACGCAGTATTTT.